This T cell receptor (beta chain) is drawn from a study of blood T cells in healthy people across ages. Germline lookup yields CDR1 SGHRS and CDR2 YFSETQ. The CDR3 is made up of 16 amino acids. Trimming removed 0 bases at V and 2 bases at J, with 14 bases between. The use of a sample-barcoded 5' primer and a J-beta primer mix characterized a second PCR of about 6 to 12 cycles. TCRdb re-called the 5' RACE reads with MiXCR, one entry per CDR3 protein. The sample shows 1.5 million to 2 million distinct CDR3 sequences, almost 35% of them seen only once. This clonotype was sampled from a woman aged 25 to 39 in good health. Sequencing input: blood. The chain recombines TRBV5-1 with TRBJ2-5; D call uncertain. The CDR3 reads CASSLGAAGLQETQYF. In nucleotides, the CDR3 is TGCGCCAGCAGCTTGGGGGCCGCAGGATTGCAAGAGACCCAGTACTTC.